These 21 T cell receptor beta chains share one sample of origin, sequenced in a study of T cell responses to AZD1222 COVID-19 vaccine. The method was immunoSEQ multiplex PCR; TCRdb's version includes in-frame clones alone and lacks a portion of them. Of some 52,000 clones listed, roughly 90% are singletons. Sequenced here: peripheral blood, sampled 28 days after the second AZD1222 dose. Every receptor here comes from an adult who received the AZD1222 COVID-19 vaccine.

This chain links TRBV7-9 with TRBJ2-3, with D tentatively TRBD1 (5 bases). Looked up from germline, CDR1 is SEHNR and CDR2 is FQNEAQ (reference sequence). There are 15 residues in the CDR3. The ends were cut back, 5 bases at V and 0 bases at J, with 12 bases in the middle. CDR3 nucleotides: TGTGCCAGCAGCCCCCGACAGTCTAGCACAGATACGCAGTATTTT. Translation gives CASSPRQSSTDTQYF.

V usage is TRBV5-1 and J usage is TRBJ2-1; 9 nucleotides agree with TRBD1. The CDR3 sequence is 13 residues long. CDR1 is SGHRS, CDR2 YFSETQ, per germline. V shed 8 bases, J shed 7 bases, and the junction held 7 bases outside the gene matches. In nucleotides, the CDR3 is TGCGCCAGTACCTCCGGGACAGGGAATGAGCAGTTCTTC. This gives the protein CASTSGTGNEQFF.

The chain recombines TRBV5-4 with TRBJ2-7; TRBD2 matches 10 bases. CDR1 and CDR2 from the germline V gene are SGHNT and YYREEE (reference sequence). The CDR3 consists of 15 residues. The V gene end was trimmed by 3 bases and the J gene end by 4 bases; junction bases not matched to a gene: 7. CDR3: CASSSSSSGSYEQYF. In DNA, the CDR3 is TGTGCCAGCAGCTCTTCTTCTAGCGGGAGTTACGAGCAGTACTTC.

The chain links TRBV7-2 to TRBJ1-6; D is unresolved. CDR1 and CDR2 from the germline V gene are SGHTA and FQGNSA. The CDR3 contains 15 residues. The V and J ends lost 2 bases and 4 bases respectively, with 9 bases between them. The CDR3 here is CASSLIDEYNSPLHF. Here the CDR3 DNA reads TGTGCCAGCAGCTTAATCGATGAGTATAATTCACCCCTCCACTTT.

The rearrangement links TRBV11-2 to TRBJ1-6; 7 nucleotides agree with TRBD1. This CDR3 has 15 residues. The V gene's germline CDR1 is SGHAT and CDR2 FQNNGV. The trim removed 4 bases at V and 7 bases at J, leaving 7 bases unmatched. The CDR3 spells CASSSYDRVNSPLHF. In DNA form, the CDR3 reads TGTGCCAGCAGCTCTTATGACAGGGTCAATTCACCCCTCCACTTT.

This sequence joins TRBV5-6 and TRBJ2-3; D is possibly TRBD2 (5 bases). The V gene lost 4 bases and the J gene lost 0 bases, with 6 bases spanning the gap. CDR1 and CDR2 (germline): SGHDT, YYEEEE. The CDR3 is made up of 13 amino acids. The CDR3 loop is CASSRTSTDTQYF. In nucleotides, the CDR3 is TGTGCCAGCAGCAGGACTAGCACAGATACGCAGTATTTT.

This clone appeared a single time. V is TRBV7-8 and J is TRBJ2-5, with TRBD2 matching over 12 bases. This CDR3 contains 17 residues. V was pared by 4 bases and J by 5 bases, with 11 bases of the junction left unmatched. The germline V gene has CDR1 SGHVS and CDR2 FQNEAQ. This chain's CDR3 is CASSSGASGRARETQYF. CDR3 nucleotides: TGTGCCAGCAGCTCAGGCGCTAGCGGGAGGGCCAGGGAGACCCAGTACTTC.

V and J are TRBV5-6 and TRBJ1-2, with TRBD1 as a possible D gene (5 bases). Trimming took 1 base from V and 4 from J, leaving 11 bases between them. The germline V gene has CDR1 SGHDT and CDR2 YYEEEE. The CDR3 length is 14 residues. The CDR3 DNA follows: TGTGCCAGCAGCTTGAACAGGCTGGGCTATGGCTACACCTTC. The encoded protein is CASSLNRLGYGYTF.

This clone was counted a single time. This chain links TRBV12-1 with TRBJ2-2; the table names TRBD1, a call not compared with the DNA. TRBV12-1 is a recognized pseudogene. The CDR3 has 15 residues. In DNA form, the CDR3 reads TGTGCCAGCAGCCCAACAGGGGGCTACACCGGGGAGCTGTTTTTT. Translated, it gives CASSPTGGYTGELFF.

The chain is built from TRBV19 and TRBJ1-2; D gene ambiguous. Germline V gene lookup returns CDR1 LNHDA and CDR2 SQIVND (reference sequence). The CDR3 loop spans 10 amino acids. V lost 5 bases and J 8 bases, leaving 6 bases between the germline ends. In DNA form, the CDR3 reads TGTGCCAGTAGTGAACGGGGCTACACCTTC. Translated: CASSERGYTF.

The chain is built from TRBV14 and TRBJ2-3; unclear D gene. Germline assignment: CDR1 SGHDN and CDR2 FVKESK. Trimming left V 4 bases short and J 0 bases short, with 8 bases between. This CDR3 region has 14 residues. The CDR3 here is CASSRRSSTDTQYF. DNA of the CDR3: TGTGCCAGCAGCCGACGCTCTAGCACAGATACGCAGTATTTT.

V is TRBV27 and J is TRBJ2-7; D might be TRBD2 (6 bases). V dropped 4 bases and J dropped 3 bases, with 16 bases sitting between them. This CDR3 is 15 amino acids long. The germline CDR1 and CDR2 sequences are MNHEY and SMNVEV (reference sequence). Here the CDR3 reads CASSSSGLLGYEQYF. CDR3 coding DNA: TGTGCCAGCAGTTCATCGGGACTCCTCGGCTACGAGCAGTACTTC.

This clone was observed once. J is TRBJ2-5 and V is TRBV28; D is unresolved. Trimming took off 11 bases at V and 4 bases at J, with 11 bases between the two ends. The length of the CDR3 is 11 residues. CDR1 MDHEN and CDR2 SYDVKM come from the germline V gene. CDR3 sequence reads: CAGTDGETQYF. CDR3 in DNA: TGTGCCGGAACGGACGGAGAGACCCAGTACTTC.

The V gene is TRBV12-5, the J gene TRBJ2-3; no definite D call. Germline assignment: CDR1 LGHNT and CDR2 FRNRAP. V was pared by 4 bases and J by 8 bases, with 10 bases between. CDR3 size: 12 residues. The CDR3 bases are TGTGCTAGTGGTTGGGCTTCGGGTACGCAGTATTTT. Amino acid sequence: CASGWASGTQYF. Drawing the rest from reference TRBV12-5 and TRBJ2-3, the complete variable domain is DARVTQTPRHKVTEMGQEVTMRCQPILGHNTVFWYRQTMMQGLELLAYFRNRAPLDDSGMPKDRFSAEMPDATLATLKIQPSEPRDSAVYFCASGWASGTQYFGPGTRLTVL.

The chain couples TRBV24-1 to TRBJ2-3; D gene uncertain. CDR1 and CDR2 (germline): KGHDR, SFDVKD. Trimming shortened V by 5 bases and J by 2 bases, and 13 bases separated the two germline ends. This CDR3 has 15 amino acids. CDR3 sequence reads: CATSGLDRNTDTQYF. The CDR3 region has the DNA TGTGCCACCAGTGGCCTCGACCGAAACACAGATACGCAGTATTTT.

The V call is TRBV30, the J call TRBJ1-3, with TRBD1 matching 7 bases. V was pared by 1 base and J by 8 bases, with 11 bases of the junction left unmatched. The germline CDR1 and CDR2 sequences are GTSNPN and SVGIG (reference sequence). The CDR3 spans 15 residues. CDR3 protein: CAWSAGQRKVDTIYF. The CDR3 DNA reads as TGTGCCTGGAGTGCGGGACAGCGGAAGGTGGACACCATATATTTT.

The CDR3 region is CASSPGTGTYYTIYF. The CDR3 nucleotides read TGTGCCAGCAGCCCCGGGACAGGGACGTATTACACCATATATTTT. This chain joins TRBV28 and TRBJ1-3; TRBD1 matches 9 bases. Germline assignment: CDR1 MDHEN and CDR2 SYDVKM. The ends lost 6 bases at V and 8 bases at J; junction bases unmatched: 11. The length of the CDR3 is 15 residues.

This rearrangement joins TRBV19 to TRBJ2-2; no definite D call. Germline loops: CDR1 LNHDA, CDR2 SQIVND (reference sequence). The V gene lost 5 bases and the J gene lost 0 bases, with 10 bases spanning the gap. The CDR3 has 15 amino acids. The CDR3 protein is CASSSRAANTGELFF. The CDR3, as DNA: TGTGCCAGTAGTTCCCGGGCCGCGAACACCGGGGAGCTGTTTTTT.

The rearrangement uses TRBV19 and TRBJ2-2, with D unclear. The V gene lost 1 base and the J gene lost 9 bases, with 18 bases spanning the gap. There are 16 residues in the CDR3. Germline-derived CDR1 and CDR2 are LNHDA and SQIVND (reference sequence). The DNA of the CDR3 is TGTGCCAGTAGTATAGTACAGACACTTGTTAGCCGGGAGCTGTTTTTT. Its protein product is CASSIVQTLVSRELFF.

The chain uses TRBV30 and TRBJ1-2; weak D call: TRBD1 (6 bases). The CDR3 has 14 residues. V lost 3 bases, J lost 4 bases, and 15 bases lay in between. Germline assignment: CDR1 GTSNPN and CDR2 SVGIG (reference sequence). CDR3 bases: TGTGCCTGGAGCTCGTCCGGGGGCTTCTATGGCTACACCTTC. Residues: CAWSSSGGFYGYTF.

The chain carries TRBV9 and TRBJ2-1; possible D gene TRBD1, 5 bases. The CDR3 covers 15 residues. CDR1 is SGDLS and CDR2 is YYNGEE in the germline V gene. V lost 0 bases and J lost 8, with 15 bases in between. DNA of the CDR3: TGTGCCAGCAGCGTAGAGCCCTCACAGGTATATGAGCAGTTCTTC. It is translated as CASSVEPSQVYEQFF.